One TCR beta chain is described in this entry. This sample stems from a study of human T cells and chemical hapten exposure. As for the study in general: It was small differences in pooled library volume that mainly caused per-sample TCR yields to vary.

Individual cDNA molecules each carried unique molecular identifiers attached by the library. TCRdb reprocessed the RACE reads with MiXCR, giving one entry per CDR3 protein. The sample includes about 42,000 distinct CDR3 sequences, 8% to 9.5% of them seen just once. Time point specified: patch test 2, 6 weeks after DPC sensitization. Treatment reported: therapeutic diphenylcyclopropenone sensitization with weekly scalp DPC. Every patch test was put on after a blood sample was taken. There are 16 residues in the CDR3. V lost 8 bases and J lost 3, with 19 bases in between. Per the germline V gene, CDR1 is LGHNA and CDR2 is YSLEER.

This chain uses TRBV4-3 with TRBJ2-2; D not resolved. This TCR was recovered from a woman in her thirties or forties with alopecia areata. Some clones in this sample may be carry-over from other donors' samples. Material: whole blood, obtained in connection with sensitization to the hapten diphenylcyclopropenone (DPC). CDR3 sequence (DNA): TGCGCCAGCCAAAAAAGGGCGGAGATAGACACCGGGGAGCTGTTTTTT. Protein product: CASQKRAEIDTGELFF.